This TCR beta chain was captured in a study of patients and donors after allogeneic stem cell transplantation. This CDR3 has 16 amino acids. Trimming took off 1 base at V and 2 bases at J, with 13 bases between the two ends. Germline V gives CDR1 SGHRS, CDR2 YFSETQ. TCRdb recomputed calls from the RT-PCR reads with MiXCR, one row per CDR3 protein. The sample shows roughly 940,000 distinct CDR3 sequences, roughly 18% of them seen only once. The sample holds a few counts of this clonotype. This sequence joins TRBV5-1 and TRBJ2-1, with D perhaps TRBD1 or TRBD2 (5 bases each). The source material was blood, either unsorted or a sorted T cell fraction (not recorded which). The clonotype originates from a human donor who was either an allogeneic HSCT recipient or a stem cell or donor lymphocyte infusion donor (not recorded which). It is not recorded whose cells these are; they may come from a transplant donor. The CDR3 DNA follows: TGCGCCAGCAGCTTGCAGGGACGAGGGACCTACAATGAGCAGTTCTTC. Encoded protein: CASSLQGRGTYNEQFF. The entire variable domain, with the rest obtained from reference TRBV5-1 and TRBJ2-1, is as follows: KAGVTQTPRYLIKTRGQQVTLSCSPISGHRSVSWYQQTPGQGLQFLFEYFSETQRNKGNFPGRFSGRQFSNSRSEMNVSTLELGDSALYLCASSLQGRGTYNEQFFGPGTRLTVL.